The 9 T cell receptor beta chains given below trace back to one sample, sequenced in a study of human T cells and chemical hapten exposure. TCRdb independently ran MiXCR on the RACE reads; one entry per CDR3 protein. The data contain 95,000 to 150,000 distinct CDR3 sequences, around 11% of them singletons. Time point meaning: patch test 3, about 24 weeks after DPC sensitization. Documented treatment: therapeutic diphenylcyclopropenone sensitization with weekly scalp DPC. The source was whole blood, collected in connection with sensitization to the hapten diphenylcyclopropenone (DPC). These receptors came from a woman between 50 and 59 years old with alopecia areata. Some clones in this sample may be carry-over from other donors' samples.

This clonotype was found a few times. This sequence joins TRBV6-6 and TRBJ2-5; D perhaps matches TRBD2 (6 bases). The CDR3 runs 16 residues. Trimming shortened V by 0 bases and J by 0 bases, and 11 bases separated the two germline ends. Germline CDR1 MNHNY, CDR2 SVGAGI (reference sequence). The CDR3 DNA reads as TGTGCCAGCAGTTACTCGGGAGGACCCCACCAAGAGACCCAGTACTTC. The encoded protein is CASSYSGGPHQETQYF.

This clonotype was observed a few times. V is TRBV7-8 and J is TRBJ2-3; D unresolved. Germline values: CDR1 SGHVS, CDR2 FQNEAQ. Between the trimmed V and J ends, which lost 0 bases and 0 bases, there was a span of 7 bases. The CDR3 loop spans 15 amino acids. The CDR3 DNA is TGTGCCAGCAGCTTAGCCAGGATTAGCACAGATACGCAGTATTTT. It is translated as CASSLARISTDTQYF.

The rearrangement uses TRBV2 and TRBJ2-4; possible D gene TRBD2, 6 bases. CDR1 and CDR2 (germline): SNHLY, FYNNEI. The CDR3 spans 15 residues. Trimming stripped 8 bases from V and 0 bases from J, with 14 bases between. The CDR3 nucleotides are TGTGCCAGCGGGGGTTCGGGAGTAGCCAAAAACATTCAGTACTTC. Translation gives CASGGSGVAKNIQYF. Drawing the rest from reference TRBV2 and TRBJ2-4, the complete variable domain is EPEVTQTPSHQVTQMGQEVILRCVPISNHLYFYWYRQILGQKVEFLVSFYNNEISEKSEIFDDQFSVERPDGSNFTLKIRSTKLEDSAMYFCASGGSGVAKNIQYFGAGTRLSVL.

The chain joins TRBV20-1 to TRBJ1-3; 9 bases match TRBD1. The CDR3 extends over 16 amino acids. The J segment lost 4 bases and the V segment lost 2 bases, leaving 9 bases of the junction unmatched. Germline CDR1 and CDR2: DFQATT and SNEGSKA (reference sequence). CDR3 sequence: CSARPGQGSRGNTIYF. The CDR3, as DNA: TGCAGTGCTAGACCCGGACAGGGGTCGAGGGGAAACACCATATATTTT.

Concerning this clonotype itself: A much larger clone sits a single nucleotide away, making a read error possible. V gene TRBV23-1 combines with J gene TRBJ2-7, with D possibly TRBD2 on 6 matching bases. TRBV23-1 qualifies as an ORF whose function is uncertain. Deletions cut 3 bases from V and 3 bases from J, with 18 bases between. The CDR3 runs 16 residues. In DNA, the CDR3 is TGCGCCAGCAGTCATTGGTCCGGGACTGCCCTCTACGAGCAGTACTTC. It codes for CASSHWSGTALYEQYF.

Comment on this clonotype: The conserved phenylalanine or tryptophan is not found at the CDR3 terminus, so this likely reflects a read error. The J gene is TRBJ2-3, the V gene TRBV4-3, with 11 positions matching TRBD2. The germline gives CDR1 LGHNA, CDR2 YSLEER. The length of the CDR3 is 20 residues. The trim removed 0 bases at V and 0 bases at J, leaving 11 bases unmatched. The CDR3 is CASSQDAGTSGTSSTDTQYS. The CDR3 region has the DNA TGCGCCAGCAGCCAAGATGCCGGGACTAGCGGTACCTCTAGCACAGATACGCAGTATTCT.

The chain uses TRBV6-5 and TRBJ2-2; the D gene is possibly TRBD1 (5 bases). V was pared by 6 bases and J by 6 bases, with 11 bases between. Germline assignment: CDR1 MNHEY and CDR2 SVGAGI. The CDR3 loop spans 13 amino acids. CDR3 sequence (DNA): TGTGCCAGCAGCCCAGCAGGGCCCGGGGAGCTGTTTTTT. This translates into CASSPAGPGELFF.

This clonotype was recorded a few times. V and J are TRBV7-7 and TRBJ2-5; D is unclear. CDR1 and CDR2 (germline): SSHAT, FNYEAQ (reference sequence). V was trimmed by 0 bases and J by 4 bases, leaving 12 bases between them. The CDR3 extends over 15 amino acids. CDR3 sequence: CASSLALGRRETQYF. CDR3 coding DNA: TGTGCCAGCAGCTTAGCGCTGGGTCGTAGAGAGACCCAGTACTTC.

This clonotype was detected only a few times. V gene TRBV12-3 or TRBV12-4 combines with J gene TRBJ1-6, with a weak D call TRBD1 (6 bases). This CDR3 spans 14 amino acids. V lost 6 bases to trimming and J lost 8 bases, with 14 bases between them. In nucleotides, the CDR3 is TGTGCCAGCAGGGGTCGAGGGGGAGATTCACCCCTCCACTTT. It yields the protein CASRGRGGDSPLHF.